The rows below give T cell receptor beta chains drawn from one sample of a study of cytomegalovirus exposure and HLA in healthy donors. The repertoire was sequenced with immunoSEQ multiplex PCR; TCRdb's copy has only in-frame clones and lacks some. The sample shows 150,000 or so clones, 64% of them seen only once. Specimen: PBMCs. The receptors stem from a woman in her 30s in good health and CMV-seropositive. Each CDR3 is given with its conserved first and last residue. The D gene is left open where the match is weak. Size tells how often a clone was seen (once, few, many) or the class of an expanded clone, and some rows leave it out.

>TRBJ2-7|TRBV11-2|TRBD2|-
CASSLERTSGALGF
TGTGCCAGCAGCTTAGAAAGGACTAGCGGGGCCCTGGGGTTC
>TRBJ2-7|TRBV4-1|-|-
CASSQDLGQGLPSSYEQYF
TGCGCCAGCAGCCAAGATCTAGGGCAGGGACTTCCAAGCTCCTACGAGCAGTACTTC
>TRBJ1-1|TRBV9|TRBD1|-
CASSGAQGATEAFF
TGTGCCAGCAGCGGGGCACAGGGGGCGACTGAAGCTTTCTTT
>TRBJ1-1|TRBV4-1|-|-
CASSQVTGITEAFF
TGCGCCAGCAGCCAAGTCACAGGCATCACTGAAGCTTTCTTT
>TRBJ2-7|TRBV6-1|-|few
CASSALSFEQYF
TGTGCCAGCAGTGCGTTAAGCTTCGAGCAGTACTTC
>TRBJ2-3|TRBV11-3|TRBD2|-
CASSLVLAGSTDTQYF
TGTGCCAGCAGCTTAGTCCTAGCGGGGAGCACAGATACGCAGTATTTT
>TRBJ1-2|TRBV30|TRBD1|-
CAWSITGVLRGYTF
TGTGCCTGGAGCATCACAGGGGTTCTACGAGGCTACACCTTC
>TRBJ1-5|TRBV18|TRBD1|few
CASSLTQGAHSNQPQHF
TGTGCCAGCTCACTTACTCAGGGGGCGCATAGCAATCAGCCCCAGCATTTT
>TRBJ1-5|TRBV6-5|-|large
CASSEDRVHQPQHF
TGTGCCAGCAGTGAAGACAGAGTACATCAGCCCCAGCATTTT
>TRBJ1-5|TRBV4-2|-|-
CASSQSPGGNQPQHF
TGTGCCAGCAGCCAATCTCCAGGAGGTAATCAGCCCCAGCATTTT
>TRBJ1-1|TRBV6-5|TRBD1|-
CASRPYRGSDTEAFF
TGTGCCAGCAGGCCCTACAGGGGATCGGACACTGAAGCTTTCTTT
>TRBJ2-1|TRBV5-1|-|few
CASSTIYNEQFF
TGCGCCAGCAGCACTATCTACAATGAGCAGTTCTTC
>TRBJ2-5|TRBV6-1|-|-
CASSEVLGETQYF
TGTGCCAGCAGTGAAGTGCTCGGAGAGACCCAGTACTTC
>TRBJ2-3|TRBV27|TRBD1|few
CASSIWTGSTDTQYF
TGTGCCAGCAGTATTTGGACAGGGAGCACAGATACGCAGTATTTT
>TRBJ1-2|TRBV29-1|-|-
CSVVGPGDYGYTF
TGCAGCGTTGTGGGTCCAGGGGACTATGGCTACACCTTC
>TRBJ2-2|TRBV6-5|-|-
CASSSRAAGELFF
TGTGCCAGCAGTTCCAGGGCGGCCGGGGAGCTGTTTTTT
>TRBJ1-6|TRBV30|TRBD1|-
CARRTGSNSPLHF
TGTGCCCGGAGGACAGGGAGCAATTCACCCCTCCACTTT
>TRBJ1-1|TRBV5-1|-|-
CASSLEQGKGFF
TGCGCCAGCAGCTTGGAACAGGGAAAGGGTTTCTTT
>TRBJ1-1|TRBV15|-|-
CATSRDKDGTEAFF
TGTGCCACCAGCAGAGATAAAGACGGGACTGAAGCTTTCTTT
>TRBJ2-7|TRBV15|-|few
CATSRERQDEQYF
TGTGCCACCAGCAGGGAAAGACAGGACGAGCAGTACTTC
>TRBJ1-5|TRBV10-2|TRBD1|-
CASSRLPDRGNQPQHF
TGCGCCAGCAGCCGGTTACCGGACAGGGGGAATCAGCCCCAGCATTTT
>TRBJ1-1|TRBV5-4|-|few
CASSSGKNTEAFF
TGTGCCAGCAGTTCAGGGAAGAACACTGAAGCTTTCTTT
>TRBJ1-4|TRBV6-5|-|-
CASSYALATNEKLFF
TGTGCCAGCAGTTACGCCCTAGCAACTAATGAAAAACTGTTTTTT
>TRBJ1-1|TRBV6-5|-|-
CASNLGLGGTEAFF
TGTGCCAGCAACCTAGGGCTGGGAGGAACTGAAGCTTTCTTT
>TRBJ1-2|TRBV5-4|TRBD1|-
CASSWGTGANYGYTF
TGTGCCAGCAGTTGGGGGACAGGGGCTAACTATGGCTACACCTTC
>TRBJ1-5|TRBV2|-|few
CASSEDNTPGSQHF
TGTGCCAGCAGTGAGGATAATACCCCAGGGTCCCAGCATTTT
>TRBJ1-2|TRBV12-5|-|-
CASGRGDGYTF
TGTGCTAGTGGTAGGGGCGATGGCTACACCTTC
>TRBJ1-3|TRBV2|-|once
CASSPQGLAGNTIYF
TGTGCCAGTTCCCCTCAGGGGTTAGCTGGAAACACCATATATTTT
>TRBJ1-2|TRBV6-6|TRBD1|-
CASSYSDRGHGYTF
TGTGCCAGCAGTTACTCTGACAGGGGGCATGGCTACACCTTC
>TRBJ2-7|TRBV10-3|TRBD2|-
CAISEFLSGEGPYEQYF
TGTGCCATCAGTGAGTTCCTTAGCGGGGAGGGCCCCTACGAGCAGTACTTC
>TRBJ2-5|TRBV6-1|TRBD2|once
CASSELAGGQETQYF
TGTGCCAGCAGTGAACTAGCGGGGGGTCAAGAGACCCAGTACTTC
>TRBJ2-7|TRBV10-3|TRBD1|-
CAIRPRGTGFDEQYF
TGTGCCATCAGGCCCCGCGGGACAGGGTTCGACGAGCAGTACTTC
>TRBJ1-2|TRBV11-2|-|-
CASSTNGGGYTF
TGTGCCAGCAGCACCAACGGGGGTGGCTACACCTTC
>TRBJ1-3|TRBV18|-|once
CASSPSDSSGNTIYF
TGTGCCAGCTCACCCTCGGACAGCTCTGGAAACACCATATATTTT
>TRBJ1-2|TRBV6-1|-|-
CASSESRDSGYTF
TGTGCCAGCAGTGAAAGCAGGGATTCTGGCTACACCTTC
>TRBJ1-1|TRBV9|-|-
CASSEGVDRTEAFF
TGTGCCAGCAGCGAGGGGGTGGATAGGACCGAAGCTTTCTTT
>TRBJ1-1|TRBV10-3|-|-
CAISNFQGGNTEAFF
TGTGCCATCTCGAACTTTCAGGGAGGGAACACTGAAGCTTTCTTT
>TRBJ2-7|TRBV6-1|TRBD2|-
CASTNGRAYEQYF
TGTGCCAGCACCAACGGGAGGGCCTACGAGCAGTACTTC
>TRBJ1-1|TRBV13|-|-
CASSLTPETAGAFF
TGTGCCAGCAGCCTCACCCCCGAGACAGCGGGAGCTTTCTTT
>TRBJ1-2|TRBV6-5|TRBD1|-
CATSRGDPRGYTF
TGTGCCACTTCCAGGGGGGATCCCCGTGGCTACACCTTC
>TRBJ1-2|TRBV5-4|-|few
CASSLFGSEYGYTF
TGTGCCAGCAGCTTGTTTGGGAGTGAGTATGGCTACACCTTC
>TRBJ1-5|TRBV7-8|-|-
CASSQMGGGYQPQHF
TGTGCCAGCAGCCAAATGGGGGGGGGCTATCAGCCCCAGCATTTT
>TRBJ1-1|TRBV23-1|-|-
CASGPITENTEAFF
TGCGCCAGCGGCCCTATAACAGAAAACACTGAAGCTTTCTTT
>TRBJ1-1|TRBV5-1|TRBD1|-
CASSLYFAGGDTEAFF
TGCGCCAGCAGCCTCTACTTTGCAGGGGGAGACACTGAAGCTTTCTTT
>TRBJ2-1|TRBV5-4|-|few
CASSLEGGLLAEQFF
TGTGCCAGCAGCTTGGAGGGGGGGCTTTTGGCCGAGCAGTTCTTC
>TRBJ2-7|TRBV2|TRBD2|-
CASKLAAYEQYF
TGTGCCAGCAAGCTAGCGGCATACGAGCAGTACTTC
>TRBJ2-3|TRBV10-2|-|-
CASNSGARTDTQYF
TGCGCCAGCAACAGCGGAGCGCGCACAGATACGCAGTATTTT
>TRBJ2-7|TRBV4-1|TRBD2|few
CASSQGPSGRGEQYF
TGCGCCAGCAGCCAAGGTCCTAGCGGGAGGGGCGAGCAGTACTTC
>TRBJ2-7|TRBV27|-|few
CASSPSGREQYF
TGTGCCAGCAGCCCTTCGGGAAGGGAGCAGTACTTC
>TRBJ2-7|TRBV4-1|-|few
CASSQGGVQYEQYF
TGCGCCAGCAGCCAAGGCGGGGTACAGTACGAGCAGTACTTC
>TRBJ1-2|TRBV6-5|-|-
CASRIVRTGVYGYTF
TGTGCCAGCAGAATCGTCAGGACTGGAGTCTATGGCTACACCTTC
>TRBJ1-5|TRBV5-1|TRBD1|once
CASSPGQGSSQPQHF
TGCGCCAGCAGCCCCGGACAGGGATCGTCTCAGCCCCAGCATTTT
>TRBJ2-5|TRBV6-5|-|few
CASSPPPVQYF
TGTGCCAGCAGTCCCCCCCCGGTCCAGTACTTC
>TRBJ2-2|TRBV27|TRBD1|-
CASTSSQGSTGELFF
TGTGCCAGCACCTCGTCACAGGGGTCGACCGGGGAGCTGTTTTTT
>TRBJ1-5|TRBV10-1|-|-
CASRPWLTGRGIGSNQPQHF
TGCGCCAGCAGACCCTGGTTAACAGGGCGGGGGATTGGGAGCAATCAGCCCCAGCATTTT
>TRBJ1-2|TRBV15|-|-
CATSRDRGSYGYTF
TGTGCCACCAGCAGAGATCGCGGCTCCTATGGCTACACCTTC
>TRBJ1-1|TRBV6-9|-|-
CASSLDRAGMNTEAFF
TGTGCCAGCAGCCTGGACAGAGCAGGCATGAACACTGAAGCTTTCTTT
>TRBJ2-1|TRBV7-9|TRBD2|few
CASRPQFVAGGPAEQFF
TGTGCCAGCAGGCCTCAGTTCGTTGCGGGGGGTCCGGCTGAGCAGTTCTTC